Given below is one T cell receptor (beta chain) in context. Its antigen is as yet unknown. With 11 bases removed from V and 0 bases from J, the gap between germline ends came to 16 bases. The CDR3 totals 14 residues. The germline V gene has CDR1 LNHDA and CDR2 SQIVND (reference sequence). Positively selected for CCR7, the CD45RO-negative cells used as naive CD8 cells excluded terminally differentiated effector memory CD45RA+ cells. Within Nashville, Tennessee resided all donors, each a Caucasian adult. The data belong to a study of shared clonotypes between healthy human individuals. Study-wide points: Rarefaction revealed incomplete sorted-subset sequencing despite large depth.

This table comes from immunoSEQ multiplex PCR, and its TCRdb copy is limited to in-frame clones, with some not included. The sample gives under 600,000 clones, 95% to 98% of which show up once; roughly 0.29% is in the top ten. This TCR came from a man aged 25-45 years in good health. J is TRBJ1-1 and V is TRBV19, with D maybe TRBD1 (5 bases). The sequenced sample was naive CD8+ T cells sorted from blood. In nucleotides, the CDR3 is TGTGCCGTCAGGGAACTAGGATTGAACACTGAAGCTTTCTTT. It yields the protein CAVRELGLNTEAFF.